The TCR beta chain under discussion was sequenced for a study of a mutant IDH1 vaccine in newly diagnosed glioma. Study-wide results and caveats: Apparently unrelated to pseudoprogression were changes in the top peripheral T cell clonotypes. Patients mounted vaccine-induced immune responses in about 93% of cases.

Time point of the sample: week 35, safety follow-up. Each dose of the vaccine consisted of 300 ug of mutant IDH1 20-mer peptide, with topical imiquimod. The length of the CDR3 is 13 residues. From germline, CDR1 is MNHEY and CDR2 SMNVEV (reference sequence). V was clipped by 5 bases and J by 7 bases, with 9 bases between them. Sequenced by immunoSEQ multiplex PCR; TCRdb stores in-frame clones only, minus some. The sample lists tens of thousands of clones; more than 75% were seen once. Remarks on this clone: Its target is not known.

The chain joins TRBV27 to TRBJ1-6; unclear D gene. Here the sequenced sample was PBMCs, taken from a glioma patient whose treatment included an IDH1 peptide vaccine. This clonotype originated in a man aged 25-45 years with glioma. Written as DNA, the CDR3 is TGTGCCAGCAGTGCCTCGGGGAATTCACCCCTCCACTTT. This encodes CASSASGNSPLHF.